A selection of T cell receptor beta chains follows, all from one sample in a study of cytomegalovirus exposure and HLA in healthy donors. Sequenced by immunoSEQ multiplex PCR; TCRdb stores in-frame clones only, minus some. The top ten clones hold 3% of a sample with 150,000 to 200,000 clones, about 90% of them seen once. Source material: PBMCs. The receptors were sampled from a young woman in good health and CMV-seropositive. Both conserved end residues are part of each CDR3. Each record gives: V gene, J gene, D gene, CDR3 DNA, CDR3 protein. D genes are given only for firm matches.

v_gene: TRBV28; j_gene: TRBJ1-5; d_gene: TRBD1; CDR3nt: TGTGCCAGCAGTTTTCCCACAGGGGGAGCTGGGCCCCAGCATTTT; CDR3aa: CASSFPTGGAGPQHF
v_gene: TRBV7-2; j_gene: TRBJ1-2; d_gene: -; CDR3nt: TGTGCCAGCAGCTTGACAGATTATGGCTACACCTTC; CDR3aa: CASSLTDYGYTF
v_gene: TRBV5-6; j_gene: TRBJ2-1; d_gene: TRBD2; CDR3nt: TGTGCCAGCGCGCCCGAGCGGGAGAAGAGAGGCGATGAGCAGTTCTTC; CDR3aa: CASAPEREKRGDEQFF
v_gene: TRBV12-5; j_gene: TRBJ2-7; d_gene: -; CDR3nt: TGTGCTAGTGGTTGGACAGCATCACCCAGCTCCTACGAGCAGTACTTC; CDR3aa: CASGWTASPSSYEQYF
v_gene: TRBV5-6; j_gene: TRBJ2-3; d_gene: TRBD2; CDR3nt: TGTGCCAGCAGCCGACTAGCGGGATTAGCAGATACGCAGTATTTT; CDR3aa: CASSRLAGLADTQYF
v_gene: TRBV5-1; j_gene: TRBJ2-2; d_gene: -; CDR3nt: TGCGCCAGCAGCGAAACCAGCGCCGGAGGCACCGGGGAGCTGTTTTTT; CDR3aa: CASSETSAGGTGELFF
v_gene: TRBV5-6; j_gene: TRBJ2-3; d_gene: TRBD2; CDR3nt: TGTGCCAGCAGCCCCCGGACTAGATATCGCGGTACGCAGTATTTT; CDR3aa: CASSPRTRYRGTQYF
v_gene: TRBV4-1; j_gene: TRBJ2-7; d_gene: -; CDR3nt: TGCGCCAGCAGCCAAGATGGACTAAGCTACGAGCAGTACTTC; CDR3aa: CASSQDGLSYEQYF
v_gene: TRBV11-2; j_gene: TRBJ2-3; d_gene: -; CDR3nt: TGTGCCAGCAGCATGGGACTCCGGCGCACAGATACGCAGTATTTT; CDR3aa: CASSMGLRRTDTQYF
v_gene: TRBV4-2; j_gene: TRBJ2-1; d_gene: -; CDR3nt: TGTGCCAGCAGCCAAGATTATGGCAGGGCCTACAATGAGCAGTTCTTC; CDR3aa: CASSQDYGRAYNEQFF
v_gene: TRBV19; j_gene: TRBJ2-3; d_gene: -; CDR3nt: TGTGCCAGTAGGGGAGCGGTGCGGGGACCAGATACGCAGTATTTT; CDR3aa: CASRGAVRGPDTQYF
v_gene: TRBV7-2; j_gene: TRBJ2-7; d_gene: TRBD2; CDR3nt: TGTGCCAGCAGCCCGTACCCTAGCGGGAGCTCCTACGAGCAGTACTTC; CDR3aa: CASSPYPSGSSYEQYF
v_gene: TRBV5-1; j_gene: TRBJ2-1; d_gene: -; CDR3nt: TGCGCCAGCAGCTTGGGGCCAGGGATGAATGAGCAGTTCTTC; CDR3aa: CASSLGPGMNEQFF